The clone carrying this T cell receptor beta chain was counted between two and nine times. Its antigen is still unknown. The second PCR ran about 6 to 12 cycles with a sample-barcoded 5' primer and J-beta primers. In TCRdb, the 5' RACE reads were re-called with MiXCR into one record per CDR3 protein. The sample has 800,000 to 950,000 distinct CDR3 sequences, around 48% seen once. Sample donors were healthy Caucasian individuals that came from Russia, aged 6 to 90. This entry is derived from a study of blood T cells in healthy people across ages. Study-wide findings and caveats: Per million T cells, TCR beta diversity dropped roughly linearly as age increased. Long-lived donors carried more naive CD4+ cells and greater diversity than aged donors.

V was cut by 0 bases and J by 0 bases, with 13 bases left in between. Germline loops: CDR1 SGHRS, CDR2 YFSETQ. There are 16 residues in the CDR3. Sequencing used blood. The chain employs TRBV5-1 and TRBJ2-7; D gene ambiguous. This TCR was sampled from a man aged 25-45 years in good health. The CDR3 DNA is TGCGCCAGCAGCTTGGAGGGTGTCCAGAGCTCCTACGAGCAGTACTTC. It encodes CASSLEGVQSSYEQYF.